The source of this T cell receptor beta chain is a study of blood T cell repertoires in COVID-19. About the study: Sites across the United States, Italy and Spain contributed samples from acute and convalescent COVID-19. PBMCs, B-cell-depleted T cells, or T cells provided the cDNA or gDNA that made up the material.

The germline CDR1 and CDR2 sequences are PRHDT and FYEKMQ (reference sequence). V gave up 6 bases and J gave up 4 bases, with 12 bases separating them. CDR3 size: 13 residues. In the original workflow: Amplification of reference gene primers provided the estimated nucleated cell counts. TCRdb's table, derived via immunoSEQ multiplex PCR, lists solely in-frame clones and lacks some. Clone size and V and J calls were adopted from that table, with D and trimming inferred from the DNA. The sample has under 300,000 clones; 70% to 90% are singletons. Source material: peripheral blood. J is TRBJ1-2 and V is TRBV13; possible D gene TRBD1, 6 bases. The clonotype comes from a woman in her forties who had recovered from COVID-19. The CDR3 reads CASSYDRTYGYTF. The CDR3 nucleotides are TGTGCCAGCAGTTACGACAGGACCTATGGCTACACCTTC.